Presented here are 32 T cell receptor beta chains from one specimen sequenced in a study of T cells in Graves' hyperthyroidism and ophthalmopathy (dated by TCRdb to about 2019). Library prep was done by multiplex PCR. The listed sequencing device is Illumina HiSeq 2000. The TCR beta CDR3 regions were amplified from RNA transcripts. A first-round RT-PCR of the TCR CDR3 used the HTBI primer set with the Qiagen OneStep RT-PCR kit. TCRdb ran its own pipeline on the public reads, namely fastp trimming at Q25 and MiXCR clone calling, and kept in-frame beta chains. A single entry per CDR3 protein holds the most common genes and DNA from its merged rows. This sample has roughly 380,000 distinct CDR3 sequences in its table, and around 13% of those were observed once. Clones ranked in the top ten supply approximately 11% of the sample. Sequencing input: blood. These receptors came from a woman between 55 and 75 years old with Graves' hyperthyroidism.

This clonotype was counted ten times or more. The V gene is TRBV3-1, the J gene TRBJ2-7; either TRBD1 or TRBD2 may supply D (5 bases each). Germline assignment: CDR1 LGHDT and CDR2 YNNKEL (reference sequence). The V gene lost 4 bases and the J gene lost 5 bases, with 12 bases spanning the gap. This CDR3 is 13 amino acids long. CDR3: CASSPGGRDEQYF. DNA for the CDR3: TGTGCCAGCAGCCCAGGAGGCAGGGACGAGCAGTACTTC.

Worth noting for this clonotype: A much larger clonotype is one base distant, so this may be a read error. The CDR3 nucleotides read TGTGCCAGCAGTGAGGGGGGGGACCAGTTCTTC. Protein sequence: CASSEGGDQFF. The rearrangement uses TRBV2 and TRBJ2-5; 7 bases align to TRBD2. The end of the DNA is better explained by TRBJ2-1, so the J call may be wrong. Germline assignment: CDR1 SNHLY and CDR2 FYNNEI. The CDR3 spans 11 residues.

This clonotype was recorded only once. Since a much larger clone is just one base distant, this may be a read error. This chain connects TRBV12-3 or TRBV12-4 to TRBJ1-1; no definite D call. The CDR3 is 12 amino acids. This chain's CDR3 is CASGDLKTEAFF. DNA for the CDR3: TGTGCCAGCGGGGATCTGAAGACTGAAGCTTTCTTT.

This clonotype was picked up many times. J is TRBJ2-2 and V is TRBV30; either TRBD1 or TRBD2 may fit D (5 bases each). Germline V gives CDR1 GTSNPN, CDR2 SVGIG (reference sequence). CDR3 size: 14 residues. Deletions cut 3 bases from V and 3 bases from J, with 11 bases between. The CDR3 nucleotides read TGTGCCTGGAGGAGGGGCTACGACACCGGGGAGCTGTTTTTT. Translated, it gives CAWRRGYDTGELFF.

Ten or more counts support this clonotype. The chain combines TRBV4-1 with TRBJ2-2; possible D gene TRBD1, 6 bases. The germline V gene encodes CDR1 MGHRA and CDR2 YSYEKL. The CDR3 consists of 12 residues. The V end was cut by 7 bases, the J end by 7 bases, with 10 bases between. CDR3 amino acids: CASNRGGGELFF. In DNA, the CDR3 is TGCGCCAGCAACCGAGGGGGCGGGGAGCTGTTTTTT.

This clonotype was seen many times. This chain links TRBV12-3 or TRBV12-4 with TRBJ2-7, with TRBD2 as a possible D gene (6 bases). There are 17 residues in the CDR3. Trimming removed 3 bases from V and 2 bases from J, with 20 bases in between. CDR3 region: CASSFGVRRDPTYEQYF. The CDR3 DNA is TGTGCCAGCAGTTTCGGCGTGCGGCGGGACCCTACCTACGAGCAGTACTTC.

Ten or more counts support this clonotype. The chain has TRBV18 and TRBJ2-2; 10 bases match TRBD2. The germline V gene encodes CDR1 KGHSH and CDR2 LQKENI. Trimming at V came to 5 bases and at J to 5 bases, leaving 8 bases not matched to a gene. The CDR3 consists of 16 residues. In DNA form, the CDR3 reads TGTGCCAGCTCATCCCCGGGACTAGCGTCAACCGGGGAGCTGTTTTTT. Translated: CASSSPGLASTGELFF.

This CDR3 reads CASSLGTSGIETQYF. The CDR3 nucleotides are TGTGCCAGCAGCTTAGGTACTAGCGGGATTGAGACCCAGTACTTC. V is TRBV11-2 and J is TRBJ2-5, with 10 bases matching TRBD2. The V gene end was trimmed by 1 base and the J gene end by 5 bases; junction bases not matched to a gene: 4. CDR1 is SGHAT, CDR2 FQNNGV, per germline. The CDR3 runs 15 residues.

This clonotype was counted between two and nine times. This rearrangement joins TRBV3-1 to TRBJ2-7; D unclear. Between the trimmed V and J ends, which lost 1 base and 1 base, there was a span of 8 bases. CDR1 LGHDT and CDR2 YNNKEL come from the germline V gene (reference sequence). CDR3 length equals 14 residues. The DNA for the CDR3 is TGTGCCAGCAGCCAAGTCATCCAGTCCTACGAGCAGTACTTC. Residues: CASSQVIQSYEQYF.

This clonotype was counted at least ten times. V and J are TRBV5-1 and TRBJ2-2, with TRBD2 identical over 12 bases. This CDR3 is 14 amino acids long. The ends lost 4 bases at V and 8 bases at J; junction bases unmatched: 3. Germline V lookup: CDR1 SGHRS, CDR2 YFSETQ. The CDR3 DNA sequence: TGCGCCAGCAGCGGGACTAGCGGGTCGGGGGAGCTGTTTTTT. Amino acids: CASSGTSGSGELFF.

This clonotype occurred many times. The gene calls are TRBV20-1 and TRBJ2-3; the D is unclear. This CDR3 has 14 amino acids. Germline values: CDR1 DFQATT, CDR2 SNEGSKA (reference sequence). The V and J ends lost 5 bases and 1 base respectively, with 13 bases between them. The CDR3 nucleotides are TGCAGTGCTTCTGACCCGAAAGGCACAGATACGCAGTATTTT. This translates into CSASDPKGTDTQYF.

This clonotype was recorded many times. This rearrangement joins TRBV20-1 to TRBJ2-2; D ambiguous. The CDR3 loop spans 13 amino acids. CDR1 and CDR2 (germline): DFQATT, SNEGSKA (reference sequence). Trimming removed 6 bases from V and 0 bases from J, with 8 bases in between. The CDR3 coding sequence is TGCAGTGCGAGGACGGCGAACACCGGGGAGCTGTTTTTT. It translates to CSARTANTGELFF.

About this clonotype itself: A much larger clone differs from this one at a single base, so this may be a read error. The rearrangement links TRBV27 to TRBJ2-1, with unresolved D. There are 14 residues in the CDR3. Germline V gives CDR1 MNHEY, CDR2 SMNVEV (reference sequence). CDR3 loop: CASGRGQTYNEQSF. The CDR3 nucleotides read TGTGCCAGCGGCCGTGGGCAGACCTACAATGAGCAGTCCTTC.

In the case of this clonotype: Since a much larger clone is just one base distant, this may be a read error. The chain links TRBV5-1 to TRBJ2-1; 8 nucleotides align to TRBD1. This CDR3 spans 13 amino acids. Per the germline V gene, CDR1 is SGHRS and CDR2 is YFSETQ. The CDR3 DNA reads TGCGTCAGCAGCTTTCAGGGGGCAAATGAGCAGTTCTTC. Encoded protein: CVSSFQGANEQFF.

V gene TRBV20-1 combines with J gene TRBJ2-5, with 8 nucleotides matching TRBD2. The CDR3 is 15 residues long. With V trimmed by 4 bases and J by 2 bases, 9 bases remained unmatched. CDR1 DFQATT and CDR2 SNEGSKA come from the germline V gene (reference sequence). CDR3 DNA sequence: TGCAGTGCTACCGGGACTAGGAGTTTTCAAGAGACCCAGTACTTC. This translates into CSATGTRSFQETQYF.

The sample holds a few counts of this clonotype. This sequence joins TRBV27 and TRBJ2-2; 8 bases align to TRBD2. V dropped 8 bases and J dropped 7; count of bases not matched to a gene: 9. This CDR3 has 14 amino acids. Germline CDR1 reads MNHEY; CDR2 reads SMNVEV (reference sequence). CDR3 in DNA: TGTGCCAGCCGCATCGGGGGGGCCGACGGGGAGCTGTTTTTT. Translation: CASRIGGADGELFF.

Many counts were recorded for this clonotype. V usage is TRBV20-1 and J usage is TRBJ2-7; D assignment may be TRBD1 or TRBD2 (5 bases each). Germline V CDR1 and CDR2: DFQATT, SNEGSKA (reference sequence). Trimming removed 6 bases from V and 5 bases from J, with 14 bases in between. The CDR3 consists of 12 residues. The CDR3 loop reads CSAPRDDHEQYF. CDR3 sequence (DNA): TGCAGTGCCCCGAGGGACGATCACGAGCAGTACTTC.

The chain carries TRBV7-6 and TRBJ2-5; 11 nucleotides align to TRBD1. V shed 1 base, J shed 4 bases, and the junction held 2 bases outside the gene matches. The germline gives CDR1 SGHVS, CDR2 FNYEAQ. This CDR3 has 15 amino acids. This CDR3 reads CASSLVDRGRETQYF. CDR3 bases: TGTGCCAGCAGCTTAGTGGACAGGGGGCGAGAGACCCAGTACTTC.

This clonotype was seen many times. V is TRBV30 and J is TRBJ2-7; 11 nucleotides line up with TRBD2. This CDR3 is 14 amino acids long. CDR1 is GTSNPN and CDR2 is SVGIG in the germline V gene (reference sequence). V shed 3 bases and J 6 bases; nucleotides not matched to a gene: 7. The DNA for the CDR3 is TGTGCCTGGAGACTAGCGGGAGCCCCTCTCGAGCAGTACTTC. Protein: CAWRLAGAPLEQYF.

This clonotype was picked up many times. V gene TRBV7-2 combines with J gene TRBJ2-3, with TRBD2 identical over 8 bases. The CDR3 covers 16 residues. Germline V CDR1 and CDR2: SGHTA, FQGNSA. Trimming at V came to 1 base and at J to 7 bases, leaving 10 bases not matched to a gene. CDR3 sequence: CASSLVSSGSSHTQYF. The DNA of the CDR3 is TGTGCCAGCAGCTTAGTATCGAGCGGGAGCTCCCATACGCAGTATTTT.

The sample holds many counts of this clonotype. The chain links TRBV29-1 to TRBJ1-1; tentatively, D is TRBD1 (6 bases). The CDR3 is made up of 12 amino acids. The V gene's germline CDR1 is SQVTM and CDR2 ANQGSEA. The V and J ends lost 3 bases and 4 bases respectively, with 9 bases between them. The CDR3 spells CSVEGAGTEAFF. Written as DNA, the CDR3 is TGCAGCGTTGAGGGGGCCGGCACTGAAGCTTTCTTT. The full variable domain, with the rest looked up from reference TRBV29-1 and TRBJ1-1, is SAVISQKPSRDICQRGTSLTIQCQVDSQVTMMFWYRQQPGQSLTLIATANQGSEATYESGFVIDKFPISRPNLTFSTLTVSNMSPEDSSIYLCSVEGAGTEAFFGQGTRLTVV.

The table lists this clonotype with many counts. The rearrangement uses TRBV5-1 and TRBJ2-7; 8 bases fit TRBD2. V shed 5 bases, J shed 6 bases, and the junction held 10 bases outside the gene matches. Germline V lookup: CDR1 SGHRS, CDR2 YFSETQ. The CDR3 spans 14 residues. This CDR3 reads CASSPGLATGEQYF. The CDR3 coding sequence is TGCGCCAGCAGTCCCGGACTAGCCACTGGCGAGCAGTACTTC.

This chain joins TRBV11-2 and TRBJ2-3; TRBD2 matches 7 bases. CDR3 size: 15 residues. V trimming: 0 bases; J trimming: 4 bases; junction bases outside the gene matches: 4. Germline assignment: CDR1 SGHAT and CDR2 FQNNGV. This CDR3 is CASSLEGGSPDTQYF. CDR3 in DNA: TGTGCCAGCAGCTTAGAGGGCGGGAGCCCAGATACGCAGTATTTT.

This clonotype appeared a few times. Compared with germline, one end of the junction differs, possibly owing to a read error. The CDR3 nucleotides are TGTGCTAGCAGCCCCTTGAGCGCGGTCAGGGGGCATGGAGATACGCAGTATTTT. Its protein product is CASSPLSAVRGHGDTQYF. The V call is TRBV7-7, the J call TRBJ2-3, with 8 positions matching TRBD1. The CDR3 is 18 amino acids. The germline V gene encodes CDR1 SSHAT and CDR2 FNYEAQ (reference sequence).

In this sample, this clonotype turned up many times. V gene TRBV28 combines with J gene TRBJ1-2, with 7 bases fitting TRBD1. The J segment lost 2 bases and the V segment lost 3 bases, leaving 6 bases of the junction unmatched. CDR1 is MDHEN and CDR2 is SYDVKM in the germline V gene. The CDR3 is 15 amino acids. The CDR3 spells CASSFQQGTNYGYTF. For the CDR3, the DNA is TGTGCCAGCAGTTTTCAACAGGGGACCAACTATGGCTACACCTTC.

At least ten counts were recorded for this clonotype. V is TRBV7-9 and J is TRBJ2-7; the D gene could be TRBD1 or TRBD2 (5 bases each). The germline V and J ends were trimmed by 3 bases and 3 bases, with 12 bases remaining between them. The germline V gene has CDR1 SEHNR and CDR2 FQNEAQ (reference sequence). CDR3 length: 14 amino acids. CDR3 in amino acids: CASSFPGPNYEQYF. CDR3 bases: TGTGCCAGCAGCTTCCCGGGACCGAACTACGAGCAGTACTTC.

This clonotype was counted many times. The chain is built from TRBV9 and TRBJ2-3, with 12 bases matching TRBD2. The CDR3 has 15 amino acids. Germline V CDR1 and CDR2: SGDLS, YYNGEE. Losses at the gene ends were 7 bases for V and 6 bases for J; bases not matched to a gene: 9. The CDR3 spells CASAKASGRADTQYF. For the CDR3, the DNA is TGTGCCAGCGCCAAGGCTAGCGGGAGGGCCGATACGCAGTATTTT.

Ten or more counts support this clonotype. This chain links TRBV20-1 with TRBJ2-3; 8 bases are a match to TRBD2. This CDR3 has 20 residues. V trimming: 3 bases; J trimming: 4 bases; junction bases outside the gene matches: 24. Germline CDR1 and CDR2: DFQATT and SNEGSKA (reference sequence). The CDR3 sequence: CSASRQVYSGTPGPADTQYF. CDR3 coding DNA: TGCAGTGCTAGCCGGCAGGTCTATAGCGGGACGCCGGGGCCCGCAGATACGCAGTATTTT.

This clonotype occurred many times. V is TRBV18 and J is TRBJ1-2, with D maybe TRBD1 (6 bases). CDR3 size: 15 residues. Trimming shortened V by 4 bases and J by 2 bases, and 14 bases separated the two germline ends. The germline CDR1 and CDR2 sequences are KGHSH and LQKENI. The CDR3 DNA is TGTGCCAGCTCACTCGGACAGTGGGGGAACTATGGCTACACCTTC. This codes for CASSLGQWGNYGYTF. The full variable domain, in which reference TRBV18 and TRBJ1-2 provide the parts outside the CDR3, is NAGVMQNPRHLVRRRGQEARLRCSPMKGHSHVYWYRQLPEEGLKFMVYLQKENIIDESGMPKERFSAEFPKEGPSILRIQQVVRGDSAAYFCASSLGQWGNYGYTFGSGTRLTVV.

This clonotype was counted ten times or more. This sequence joins TRBV30 and TRBJ2-1; D is perhaps TRBD2 (5 bases). Between the trimmed V and J ends, which lost 0 bases and 3 bases, there was a span of 9 bases. CDR1 is GTSNPN and CDR2 is SVGIG in the germline V gene (reference sequence). The CDR3 extends over 14 amino acids. CDR3 nucleotide sequence: TGTGCCTGGAGTGTACGTGCGGGCTACAATGAGCAGTTCTTC. This sequence encodes CAWSVRAGYNEQFF.

Remarks on this clonotype: At one end, the junction sequence differs from germline, possibly due to a read error. The rearrangement uses TRBV12-3 or TRBV12-4 and TRBJ1-2; D call uncertain. This CDR3 region has 12 residues. CDR3 DNA: TGTGCCAACAGTCCCTTTGGGGATGGCTACACCTTC. Its protein is CANSPFGDGYTF.

The J gene is TRBJ1-2, the V gene TRBV7-2; 8 nucleotides match TRBD1. With 8 bases clipped from V and 8 bases from J, the junction kept 16 bases outside the gene matches. Per the germline V gene, CDR1 is SGHTA and CDR2 is FQGNSA. The CDR3 is made up of 15 amino acids. The CDR3 sequence is CASGTQDREKDGYTF. Written as DNA, the CDR3 is TGTGCCAGCGGCACCCAGGACAGGGAGAAGGACGGCTACACCTTC.